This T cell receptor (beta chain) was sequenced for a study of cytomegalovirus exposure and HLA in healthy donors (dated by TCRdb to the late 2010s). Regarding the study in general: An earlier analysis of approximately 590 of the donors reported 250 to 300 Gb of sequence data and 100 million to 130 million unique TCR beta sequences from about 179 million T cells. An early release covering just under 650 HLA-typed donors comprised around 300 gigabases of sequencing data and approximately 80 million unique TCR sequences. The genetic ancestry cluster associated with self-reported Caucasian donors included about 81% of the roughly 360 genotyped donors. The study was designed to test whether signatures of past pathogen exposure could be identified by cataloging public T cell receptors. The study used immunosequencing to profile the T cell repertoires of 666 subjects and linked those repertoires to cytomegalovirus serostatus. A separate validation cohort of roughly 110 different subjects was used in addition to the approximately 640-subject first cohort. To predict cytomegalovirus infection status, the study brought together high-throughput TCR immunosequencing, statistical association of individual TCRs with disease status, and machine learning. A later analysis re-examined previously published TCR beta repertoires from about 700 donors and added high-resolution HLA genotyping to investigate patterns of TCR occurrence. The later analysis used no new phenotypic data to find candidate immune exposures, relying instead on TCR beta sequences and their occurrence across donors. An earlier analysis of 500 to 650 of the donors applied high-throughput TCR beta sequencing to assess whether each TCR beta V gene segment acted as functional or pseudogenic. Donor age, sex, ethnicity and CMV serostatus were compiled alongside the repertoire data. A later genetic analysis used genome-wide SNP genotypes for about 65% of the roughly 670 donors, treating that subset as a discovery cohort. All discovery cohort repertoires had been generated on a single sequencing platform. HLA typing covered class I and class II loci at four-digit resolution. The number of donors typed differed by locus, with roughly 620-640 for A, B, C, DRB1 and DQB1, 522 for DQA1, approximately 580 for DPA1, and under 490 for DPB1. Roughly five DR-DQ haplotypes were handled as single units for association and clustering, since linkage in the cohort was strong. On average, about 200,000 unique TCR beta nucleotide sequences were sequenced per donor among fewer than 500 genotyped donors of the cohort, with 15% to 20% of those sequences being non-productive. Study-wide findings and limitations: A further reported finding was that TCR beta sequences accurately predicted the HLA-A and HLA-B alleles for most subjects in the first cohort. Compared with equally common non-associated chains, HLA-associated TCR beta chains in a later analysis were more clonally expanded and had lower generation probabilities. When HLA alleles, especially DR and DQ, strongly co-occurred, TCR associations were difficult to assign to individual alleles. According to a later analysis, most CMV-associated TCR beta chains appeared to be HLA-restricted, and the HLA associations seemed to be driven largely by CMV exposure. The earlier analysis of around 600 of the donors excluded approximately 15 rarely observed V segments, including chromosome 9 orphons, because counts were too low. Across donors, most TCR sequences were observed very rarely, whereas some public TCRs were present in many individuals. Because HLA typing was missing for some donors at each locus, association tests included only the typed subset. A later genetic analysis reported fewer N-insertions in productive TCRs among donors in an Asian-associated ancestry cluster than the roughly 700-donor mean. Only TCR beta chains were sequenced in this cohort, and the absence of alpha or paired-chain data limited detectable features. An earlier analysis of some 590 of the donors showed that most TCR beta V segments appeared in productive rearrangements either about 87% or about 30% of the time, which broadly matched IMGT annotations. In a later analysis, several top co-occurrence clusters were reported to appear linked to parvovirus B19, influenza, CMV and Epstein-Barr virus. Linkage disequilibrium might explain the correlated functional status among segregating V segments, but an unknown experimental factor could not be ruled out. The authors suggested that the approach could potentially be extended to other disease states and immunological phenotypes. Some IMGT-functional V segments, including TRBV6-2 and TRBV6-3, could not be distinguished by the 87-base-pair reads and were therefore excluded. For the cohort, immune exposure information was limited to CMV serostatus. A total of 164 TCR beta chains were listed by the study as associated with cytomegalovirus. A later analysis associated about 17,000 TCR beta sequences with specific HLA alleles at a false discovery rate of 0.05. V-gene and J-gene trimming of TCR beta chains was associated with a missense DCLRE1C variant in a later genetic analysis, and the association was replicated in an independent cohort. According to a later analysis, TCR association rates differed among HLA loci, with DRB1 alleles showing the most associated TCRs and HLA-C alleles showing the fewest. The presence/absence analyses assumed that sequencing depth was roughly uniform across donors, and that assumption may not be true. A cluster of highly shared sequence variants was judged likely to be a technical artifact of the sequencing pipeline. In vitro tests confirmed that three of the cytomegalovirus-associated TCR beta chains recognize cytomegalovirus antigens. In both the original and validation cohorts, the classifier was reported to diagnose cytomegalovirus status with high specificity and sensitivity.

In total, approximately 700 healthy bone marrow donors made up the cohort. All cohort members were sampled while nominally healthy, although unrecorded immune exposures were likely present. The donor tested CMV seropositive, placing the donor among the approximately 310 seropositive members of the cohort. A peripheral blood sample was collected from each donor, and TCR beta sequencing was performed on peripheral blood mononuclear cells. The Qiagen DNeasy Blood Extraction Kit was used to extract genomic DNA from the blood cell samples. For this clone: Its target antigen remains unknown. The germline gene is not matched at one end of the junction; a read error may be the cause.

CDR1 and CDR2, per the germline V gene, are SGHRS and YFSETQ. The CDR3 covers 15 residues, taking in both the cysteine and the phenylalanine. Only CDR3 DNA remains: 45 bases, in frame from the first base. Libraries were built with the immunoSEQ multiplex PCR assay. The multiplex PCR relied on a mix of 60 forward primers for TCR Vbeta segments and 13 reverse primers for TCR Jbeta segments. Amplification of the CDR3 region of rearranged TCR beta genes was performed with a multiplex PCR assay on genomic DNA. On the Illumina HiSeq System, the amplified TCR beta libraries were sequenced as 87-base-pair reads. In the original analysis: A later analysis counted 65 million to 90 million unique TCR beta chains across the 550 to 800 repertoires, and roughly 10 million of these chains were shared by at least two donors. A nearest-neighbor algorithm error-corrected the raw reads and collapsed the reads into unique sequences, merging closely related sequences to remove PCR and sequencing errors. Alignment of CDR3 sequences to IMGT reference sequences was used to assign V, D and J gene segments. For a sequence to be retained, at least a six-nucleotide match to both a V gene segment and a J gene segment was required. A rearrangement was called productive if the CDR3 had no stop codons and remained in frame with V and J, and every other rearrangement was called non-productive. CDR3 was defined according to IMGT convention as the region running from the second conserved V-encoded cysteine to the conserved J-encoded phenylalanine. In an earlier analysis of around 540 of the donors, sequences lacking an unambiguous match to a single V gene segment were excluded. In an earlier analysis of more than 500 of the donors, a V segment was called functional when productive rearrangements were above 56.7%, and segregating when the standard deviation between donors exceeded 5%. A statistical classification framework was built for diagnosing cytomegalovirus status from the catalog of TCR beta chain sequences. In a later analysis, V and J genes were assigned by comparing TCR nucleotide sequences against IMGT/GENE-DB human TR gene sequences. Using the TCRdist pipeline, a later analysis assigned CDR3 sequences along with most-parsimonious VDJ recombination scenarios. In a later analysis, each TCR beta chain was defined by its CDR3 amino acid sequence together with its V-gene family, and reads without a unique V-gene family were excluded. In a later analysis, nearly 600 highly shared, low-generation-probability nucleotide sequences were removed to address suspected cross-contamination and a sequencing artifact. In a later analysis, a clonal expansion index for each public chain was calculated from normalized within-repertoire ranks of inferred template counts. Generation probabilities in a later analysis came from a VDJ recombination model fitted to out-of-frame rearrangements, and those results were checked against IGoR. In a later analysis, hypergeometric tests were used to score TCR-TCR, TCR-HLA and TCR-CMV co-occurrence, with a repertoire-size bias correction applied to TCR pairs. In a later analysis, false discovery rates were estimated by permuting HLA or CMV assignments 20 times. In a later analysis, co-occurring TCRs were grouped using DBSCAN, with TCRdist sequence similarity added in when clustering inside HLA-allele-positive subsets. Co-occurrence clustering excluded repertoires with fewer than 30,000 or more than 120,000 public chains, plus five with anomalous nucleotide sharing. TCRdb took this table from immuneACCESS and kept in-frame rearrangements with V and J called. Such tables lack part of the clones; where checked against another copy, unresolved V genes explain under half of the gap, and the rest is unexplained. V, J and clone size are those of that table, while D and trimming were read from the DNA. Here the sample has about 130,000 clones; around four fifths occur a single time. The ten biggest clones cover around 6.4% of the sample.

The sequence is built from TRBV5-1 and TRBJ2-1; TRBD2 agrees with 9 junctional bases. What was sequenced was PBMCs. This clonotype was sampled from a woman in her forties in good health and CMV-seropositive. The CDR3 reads CASSLRASGDNEQFF. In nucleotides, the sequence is TGCGCCAGTAGCTTGAGGGCTAGCGGGGACAATGAGCAGTTCTTC.